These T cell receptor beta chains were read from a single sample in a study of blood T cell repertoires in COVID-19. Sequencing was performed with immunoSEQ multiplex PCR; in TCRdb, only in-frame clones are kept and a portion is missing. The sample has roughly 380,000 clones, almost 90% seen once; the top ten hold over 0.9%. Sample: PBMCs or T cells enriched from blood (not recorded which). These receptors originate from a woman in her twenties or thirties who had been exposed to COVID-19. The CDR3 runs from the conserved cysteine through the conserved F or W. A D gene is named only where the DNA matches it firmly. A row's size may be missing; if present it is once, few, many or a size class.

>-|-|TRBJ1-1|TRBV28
CASSLDSRFNTEAFF
TGTGCCAGCAGTTTGGACAGCCGCTTTAACACTGAAGCTTTCTTT
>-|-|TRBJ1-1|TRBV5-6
CASSRQNMNTEAFF
TGTGCCAGCAGCCGACAGAACATGAACACTGAAGCTTTCTTT
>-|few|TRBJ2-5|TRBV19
CASGPCRRVKETQYF
TGTGCCAGCGGACCGTGTCGCAGGGTGAAAGAGACCCAGTACTTC
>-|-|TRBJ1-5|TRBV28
CASSSPEGPNQPQHF
TGTGCCAGCAGTTCCCCAGAGGGCCCGAATCAGCCCCAGCATTTT
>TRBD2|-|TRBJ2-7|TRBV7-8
CASSPGLASIGDYEQYF
TGTGCCAGCAGCCCGGGACTAGCGTCGATTGGTGACTACGAGCAGTACTTC
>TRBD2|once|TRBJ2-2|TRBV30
CAWSVLSGAGELFF
TGTGCCTGGAGTGTACTGAGCGGGGCCGGGGAGCTGTTTTTT
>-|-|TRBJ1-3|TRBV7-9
CASSSDRTGNTIYF
TGTGCCAGCAGCTCGGACAGAACTGGAAACACCATATATTTT
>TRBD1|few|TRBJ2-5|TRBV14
CASSQALGQGKKTQYF
TGTGCCAGCAGCCAAGCGCTGGGACAGGGGAAAAAGACCCAGTACTTC
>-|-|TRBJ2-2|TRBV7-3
CASSLEGRLPNTGELFF
TGTGCCAGCAGCTTGGAGGGTAGATTGCCGAACACCGGGGAGCTGTTTTTT
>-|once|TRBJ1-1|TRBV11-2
CASSLDQGLYTEAFF
TGTGCCAGCAGCTTAGATCAGGGTCTGTACACTGAAGCTTTCTTT
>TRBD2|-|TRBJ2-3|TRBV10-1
CASSEWGSGIPDTQYF
TGCGCCAGCAGTGAGTGGGGTAGCGGGATCCCAGATACGCAGTATTTT
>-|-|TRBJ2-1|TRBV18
CASSPTAGSYNEQFF
TGTGCCAGCTCACCGACGGCGGGCTCCTACAATGAGCAGTTCTTC
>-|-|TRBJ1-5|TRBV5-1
CASSLAGQINQPQHF
TGCGCCAGCAGCTTGGCAGGACAGATAAATCAGCCCCAGCATTTT
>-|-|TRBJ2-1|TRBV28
CASSSGQGWTSEYNEQFF
TGTGCCAGCAGTTCCGGACAGGGGTGGACTAGCGAGTACAATGAGCAGTTCTTC
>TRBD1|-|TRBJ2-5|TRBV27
CASSLMGQGGKTQYF
TGTGCCAGCAGTTTAATGGGACAGGGAGGGAAAACCCAGTACTTC
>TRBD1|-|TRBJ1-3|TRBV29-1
CSVEGTGGSGNTIYF
TGCAGCGTTGAGGGGACAGGGGGCTCTGGAAACACCATATATTTT
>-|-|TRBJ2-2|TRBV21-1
CAGGHTGELFF
TGTGCGGGGGGGCACACCGGGGAGCTGTTTTTT
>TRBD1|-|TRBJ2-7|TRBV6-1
CASSVLGTGSSYEQYF
TGTGCCAGCAGTGTTTTGGGGACAGGTTCCTCCTACGAGCAGTACTTC
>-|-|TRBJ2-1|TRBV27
CASSGSWTISYNEQFF
TGTGCCAGCAGCGGAAGCTGGACTATCTCCTACAATGAGCAGTTCTTC
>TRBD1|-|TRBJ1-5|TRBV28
CASRGTGAGQPQHF
TGTGCCAGCAGAGGGACAGGGGCCGGTCAGCCCCAGCATTTT
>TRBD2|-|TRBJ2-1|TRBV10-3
CAISEDSGSIHEQFF
TGTGCCATCAGTGAGGATAGCGGGAGTATCCATGAGCAGTTCTTC
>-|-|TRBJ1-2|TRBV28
CASMVRQVYGYTF
TGTGCCAGCATGGTTCGGCAGGTCTATGGCTACACCTTC
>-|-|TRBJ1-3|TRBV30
CAWSTGGNTIYF
TGTGCCTGGAGTACGGGGGGAAACACCATATATTTT
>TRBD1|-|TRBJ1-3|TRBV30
CAWGRQGSGNTIYF
TGTGCCTGGGGGCGACAGGGGTCTGGAAACACCATATATTTT
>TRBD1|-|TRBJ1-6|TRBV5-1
CASSGGQTSNSPLHF
TGCGCCAGCAGCGGGGGACAGACATCCAATTCACCCCTCCACTTT
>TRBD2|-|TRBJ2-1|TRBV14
CASSQVATSGKNEQFF
TGTGCCAGCAGCCAAGTAGCGACTAGCGGGAAGAATGAGCAGTTCTTC
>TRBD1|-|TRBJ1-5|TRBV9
CASSVGTGGPQHF
TGTGCCAGCAGCGTAGGGACAGGTGGGCCCCAGCATTTT
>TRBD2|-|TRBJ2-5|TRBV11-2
CASSLPSGSGETQYF
TGTGCCAGCAGCTTACCTAGCGGGAGCGGAGAGACCCAGTACTTC
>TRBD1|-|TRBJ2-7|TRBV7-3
CASSFGTGRGGEQYF
TGTGCCAGCAGCTTTGGGACAGGGAGAGGCGGCGAGCAGTACTTC
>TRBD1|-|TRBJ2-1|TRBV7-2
CASSLTGREQFF
TGTGCCAGCAGCTTGACAGGGCGCGAGCAGTTCTTC
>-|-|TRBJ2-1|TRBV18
CASSPPLGALDYNEQFF
TGTGCCAGCTCACCACCGTTGGGCGCCCTCGACTACAATGAGCAGTTCTTC
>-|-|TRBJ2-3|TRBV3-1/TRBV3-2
CASSQVAGDTQYF
TGTGCCAGCAGCCAAGTAGCAGGGGATACGCAGTATTTT
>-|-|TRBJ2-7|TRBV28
CASSPGRLPYEQYF
TGTGCCAGCAGTCCCGGTCGTCTTCCCTACGAGCAGTACTTC
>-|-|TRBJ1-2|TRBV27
CASSFRRATNYGYTF
TGTGCCAGCAGTTTCCGCAGGGCAACTAACTATGGCTACACCTTC
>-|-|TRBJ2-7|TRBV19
CASSMHGAYEQYF
TGTGCCAGTAGTATGCACGGAGCCTACGAGCAGTACTTC
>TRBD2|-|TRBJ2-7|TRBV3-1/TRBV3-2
CASSRTSGRPSYEQYF
TGTGCCAGCAGCCGGACTAGCGGGAGACCTTCCTACGAGCAGTACTTC
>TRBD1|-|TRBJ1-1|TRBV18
CASSAGTGGPNTEAFF
TGTGCCAGCTCGGCCGGGACAGGGGGCCCGAACACTGAAGCTTTCTTT
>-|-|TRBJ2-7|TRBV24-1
CATSDPDTPPYEQYF
TGTGCCACCAGTGACCCGGACACCCCTCCCTACGAGCAGTACTTC
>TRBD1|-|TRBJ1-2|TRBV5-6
CASSPGQGVGYGYTF
TGTGCCAGCAGCCCGGGACAGGGGGTAGGCTATGGCTACACCTTC
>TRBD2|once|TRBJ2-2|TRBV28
CASTALAAIANTGELFF
TGTGCCAGCACCGCACTAGCGGCAATCGCGAACACCGGGGAGCTGTTTTTT
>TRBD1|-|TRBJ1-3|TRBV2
CASSGTGVSGNTIYF
TGTGCCAGCAGTGGGACAGGGGTCTCTGGAAACACCATATATTTT
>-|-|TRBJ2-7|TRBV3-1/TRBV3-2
CASSHGSGEQYF
TGTGCCAGCAGCCATGGGTCGGGCGAGCAGTACTTC
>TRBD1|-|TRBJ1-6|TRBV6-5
CASRSPGAGGSPLHF
TGTGCCAGCAGATCGCCAGGGGCAGGGGGTTCACCCCTCCACTTT
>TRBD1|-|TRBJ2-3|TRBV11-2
CASSSVGQGHRGTQYF
TGTGCCAGCAGCTCCGTAGGACAGGGCCACAGAGGTACGCAGTATTTT
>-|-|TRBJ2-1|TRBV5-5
CASSFFGSGSDEQFF
TGTGCCAGCAGCTTTTTCGGGAGTGGGTCCGATGAGCAGTTCTTC
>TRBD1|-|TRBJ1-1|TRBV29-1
CSVNQGATEAFF
TGCAGCGTGAACCAGGGGGCAACTGAAGCTTTCTTT
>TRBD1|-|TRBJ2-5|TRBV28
CASSSGDRETQYF
TGTGCCAGCAGTTCCGGGGACAGGGAGACCCAGTACTTC
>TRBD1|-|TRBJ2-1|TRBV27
CASSFLGQGVGNEQFF
TGTGCCAGCAGTTTCCTTGGACAGGGGGTCGGGAATGAGCAGTTCTTC
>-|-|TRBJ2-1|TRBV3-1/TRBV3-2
CASSPSVGQGRASYNEQFF
TGTGCCAGCAGCCCATCAGTGGGCCAGGGTCGGGCCTCCTACAATGAGCAGTTCTTC
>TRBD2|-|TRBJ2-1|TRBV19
CASSILAGGGNEQFF
TGTGCCAGTAGTATTTTGGCGGGAGGGGGCAATGAGCAGTTCTTC
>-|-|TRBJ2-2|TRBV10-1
CASSESSGRGTGELFF
TGCGCCAGCAGTGAGTCGAGTGGGAGAGGGACCGGGGAGCTGTTTTTT
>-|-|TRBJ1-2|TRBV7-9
CASSPQGFMDGYTF
TGTGCCAGCAGCCCACAGGGTTTTATGGATGGCTACACCTTC
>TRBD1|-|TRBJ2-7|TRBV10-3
CAISGGQGGYEQYF
TGTGCCATCAGTGGAGGACAGGGGGGCTACGAGCAGTACTTC
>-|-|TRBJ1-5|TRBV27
CASSSDRRSPNQPQHF
TGTGCCAGCAGTTCCGACAGGCGGTCACCCAATCAGCCCCAGCATTTT